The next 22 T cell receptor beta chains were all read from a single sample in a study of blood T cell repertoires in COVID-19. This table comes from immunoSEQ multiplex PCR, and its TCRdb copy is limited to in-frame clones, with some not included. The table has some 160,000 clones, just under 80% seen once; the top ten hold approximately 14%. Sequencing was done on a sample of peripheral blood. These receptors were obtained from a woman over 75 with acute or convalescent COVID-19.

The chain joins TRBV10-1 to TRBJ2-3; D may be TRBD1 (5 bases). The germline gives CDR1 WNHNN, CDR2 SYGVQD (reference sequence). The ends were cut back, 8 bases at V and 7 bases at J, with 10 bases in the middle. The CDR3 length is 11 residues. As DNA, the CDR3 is TGCGCCAGCTCGTCAGGGAATACGCAGTATTTT. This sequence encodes CASSSGNTQYF.

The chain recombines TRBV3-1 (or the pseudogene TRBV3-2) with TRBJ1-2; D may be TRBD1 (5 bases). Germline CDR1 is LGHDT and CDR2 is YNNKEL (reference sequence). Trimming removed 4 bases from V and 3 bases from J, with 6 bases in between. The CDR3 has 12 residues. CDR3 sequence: CASSPGDYGYTF. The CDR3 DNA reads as TGTGCCAGCAGCCCGGGGGACTATGGCTACACCTTC.

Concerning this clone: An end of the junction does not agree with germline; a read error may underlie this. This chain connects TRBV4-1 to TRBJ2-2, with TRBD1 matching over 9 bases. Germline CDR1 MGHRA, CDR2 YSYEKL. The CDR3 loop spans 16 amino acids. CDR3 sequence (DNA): TGCGCCCGCAGCCGCCAGGACAGGGGTAACACCGGGGAGCTGTTTTTT. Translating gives CARSRQDRGNTGELFF.

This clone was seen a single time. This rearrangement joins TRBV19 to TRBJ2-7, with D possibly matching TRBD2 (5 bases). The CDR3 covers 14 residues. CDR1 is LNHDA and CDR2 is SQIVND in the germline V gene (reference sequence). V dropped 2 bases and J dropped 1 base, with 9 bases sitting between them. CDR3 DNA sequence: TGTGCCAGTAGTATACTTTCGGGGTCCTACGAGCAGTACTTC. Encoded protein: CASSILSGSYEQYF. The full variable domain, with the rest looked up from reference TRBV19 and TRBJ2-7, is DGGITQSPKYLFRKEGQNVTLSCEQNLNHDAMYWYRQDPGQGLRLIYYSQIVNDFQKGDIAEGYSVSREKKESFPLTVTSAQKNPTAFYLCASSILSGSYEQYFGPGTRLTVT.

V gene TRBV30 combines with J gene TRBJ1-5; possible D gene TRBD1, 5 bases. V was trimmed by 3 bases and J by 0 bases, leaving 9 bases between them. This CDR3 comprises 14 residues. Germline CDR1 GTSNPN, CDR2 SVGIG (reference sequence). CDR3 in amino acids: CAWRGQTSNQPQHF. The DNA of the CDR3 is TGTGCCTGGAGAGGACAAACTAGCAATCAGCCCCAGCATTTT.

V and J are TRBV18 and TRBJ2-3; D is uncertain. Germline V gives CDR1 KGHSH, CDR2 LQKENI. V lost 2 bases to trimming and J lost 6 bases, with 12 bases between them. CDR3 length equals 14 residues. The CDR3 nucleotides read TGTGCCAGCTCACCATCGAGTTTTGCGGATACGCAGTATTTT. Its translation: CASSPSSFADTQYF.

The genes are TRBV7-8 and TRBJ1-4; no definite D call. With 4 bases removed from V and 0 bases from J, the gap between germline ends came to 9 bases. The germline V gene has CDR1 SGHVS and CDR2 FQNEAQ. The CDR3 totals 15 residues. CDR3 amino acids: CASSYSYATNEKLFF. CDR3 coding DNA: TGTGCCAGCAGCTACAGCTATGCAACTAATGAAAAACTGTTTTTT.

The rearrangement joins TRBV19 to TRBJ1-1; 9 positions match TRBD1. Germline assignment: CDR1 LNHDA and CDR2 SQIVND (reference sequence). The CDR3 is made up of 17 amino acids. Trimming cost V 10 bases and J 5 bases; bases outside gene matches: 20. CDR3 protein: CATTAGTGYGKRTEAFF. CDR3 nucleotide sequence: TGTGCCACCACCGCCGGGACAGGGTATGGGAAGAGGACTGAAGCTTTCTTT.

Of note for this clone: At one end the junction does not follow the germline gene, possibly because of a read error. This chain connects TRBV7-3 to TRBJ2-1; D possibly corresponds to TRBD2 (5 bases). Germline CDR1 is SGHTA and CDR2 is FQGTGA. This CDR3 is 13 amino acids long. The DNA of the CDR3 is TGTGCCAGCAGCCAGGACTCCGACAATGAGCAGTTCTTC. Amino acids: CASSQDSDNEQFF.

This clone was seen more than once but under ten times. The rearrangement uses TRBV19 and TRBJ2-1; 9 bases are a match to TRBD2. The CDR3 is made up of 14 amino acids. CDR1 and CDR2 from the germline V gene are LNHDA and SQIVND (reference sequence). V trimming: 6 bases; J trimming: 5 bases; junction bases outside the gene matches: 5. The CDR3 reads CASRGLARDNEQFF. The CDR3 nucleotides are TGTGCCAGTAGGGGACTAGCAAGAGACAATGAGCAGTTCTTC.

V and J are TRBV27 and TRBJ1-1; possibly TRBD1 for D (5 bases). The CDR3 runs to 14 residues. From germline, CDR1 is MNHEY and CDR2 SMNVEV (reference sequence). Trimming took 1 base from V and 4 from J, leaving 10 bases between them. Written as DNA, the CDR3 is TGTGCCAGCAGTTTATGGAGGGGCGGCACTGAAGCTTTCTTT. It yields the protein CASSLWRGGTEAFF.

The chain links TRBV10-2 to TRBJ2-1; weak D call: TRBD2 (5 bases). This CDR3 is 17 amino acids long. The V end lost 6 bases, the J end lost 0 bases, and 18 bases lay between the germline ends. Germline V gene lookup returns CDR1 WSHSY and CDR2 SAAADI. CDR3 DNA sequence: TGCGCCAGCAGAGATTCCGGGGTCCTAAGCTCCTACAATGAGCAGTTCTTC. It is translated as CASRDSGVLSSYNEQFF.

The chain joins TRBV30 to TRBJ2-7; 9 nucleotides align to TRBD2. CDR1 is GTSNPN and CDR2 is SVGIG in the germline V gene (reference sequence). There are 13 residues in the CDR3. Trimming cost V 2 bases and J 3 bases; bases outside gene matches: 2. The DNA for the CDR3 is TGTGCCTGGAGTCTTAGCGGGAGCTACGAGCAGTACTTC. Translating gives CAWSLSGSYEQYF. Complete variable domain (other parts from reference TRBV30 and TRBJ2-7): SQTIHQWPATLVQPVGSPLSLECTVEGTSNPNLYWYRQAAGRGLQLLFYSVGIGQISSEVPQNLSASRPQDRQFILSSKKLLLSDSGFYLCAWSLSGSYEQYFGPGTRLTVT.

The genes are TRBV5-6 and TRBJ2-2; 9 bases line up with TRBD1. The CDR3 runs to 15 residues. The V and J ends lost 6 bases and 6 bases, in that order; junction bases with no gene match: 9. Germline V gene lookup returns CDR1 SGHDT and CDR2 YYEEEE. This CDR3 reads CASNPRDRAAGELFF. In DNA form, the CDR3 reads TGTGCCAGCAATCCTCGGGACAGGGCGGCCGGGGAGCTGTTTTTT. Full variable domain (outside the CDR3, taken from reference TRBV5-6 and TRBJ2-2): DAGVTQSPTHLIKTRGQQVTLRCSPKSGHDTVSWYQQALGQGPQFIFQYYEEEERQRGNFPDRFSGHQFPNYSSELNVNALLLGDSALYLCASNPRDRAAGELFFGEGSRLTVL.

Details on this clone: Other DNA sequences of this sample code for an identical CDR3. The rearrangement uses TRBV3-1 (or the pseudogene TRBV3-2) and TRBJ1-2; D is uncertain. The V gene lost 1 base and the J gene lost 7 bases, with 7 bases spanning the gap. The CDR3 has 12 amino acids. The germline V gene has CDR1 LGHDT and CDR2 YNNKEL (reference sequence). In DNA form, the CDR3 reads TGTGCCAGCAGCCAAGGAGGTTTTGGCTACACCTTC. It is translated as CASSQGGFGYTF.

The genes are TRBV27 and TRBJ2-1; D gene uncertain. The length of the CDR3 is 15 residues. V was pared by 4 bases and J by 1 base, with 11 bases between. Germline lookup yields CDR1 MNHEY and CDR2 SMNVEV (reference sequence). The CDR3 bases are TGTGCCAGCAGTTCACCAAGCAGGTCCTACAATGAGCAGTTCTTC. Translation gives CASSSPSRSYNEQFF.

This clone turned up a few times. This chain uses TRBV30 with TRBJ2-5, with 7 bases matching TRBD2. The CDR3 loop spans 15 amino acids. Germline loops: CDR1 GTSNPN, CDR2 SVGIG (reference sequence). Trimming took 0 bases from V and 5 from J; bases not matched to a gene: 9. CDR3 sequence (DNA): TGTGCCTGGAGTGTACTGGGGAGGGCCTGGGAGACCCAGTACTTC. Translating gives CAWSVLGRAWETQYF.

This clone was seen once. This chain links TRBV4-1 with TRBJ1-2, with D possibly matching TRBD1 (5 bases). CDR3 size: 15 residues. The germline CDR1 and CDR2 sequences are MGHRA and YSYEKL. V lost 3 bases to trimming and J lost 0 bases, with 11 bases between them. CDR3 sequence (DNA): TGCGCCAGCAGCCAGCCCTCGACAGCTAACTATGGCTACACCTTC. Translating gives CASSQPSTANYGYTF.

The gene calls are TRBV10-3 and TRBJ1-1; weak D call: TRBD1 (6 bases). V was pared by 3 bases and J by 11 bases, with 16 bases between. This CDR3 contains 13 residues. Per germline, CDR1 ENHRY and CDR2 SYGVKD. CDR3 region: CAISDGTPVEAFF. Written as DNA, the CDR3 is TGTGCCATCAGTGACGGGACACCCGTTGAGGCTTTCTTT.

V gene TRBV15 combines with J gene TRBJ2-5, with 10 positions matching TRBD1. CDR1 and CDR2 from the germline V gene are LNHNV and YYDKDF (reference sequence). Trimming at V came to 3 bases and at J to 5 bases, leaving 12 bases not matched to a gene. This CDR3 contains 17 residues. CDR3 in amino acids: CATSSGGTGVTLETQYF. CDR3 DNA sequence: TGTGCCACCAGCAGTGGGGGGACAGGGGTGACTTTGGAGACCCAGTACTTC.

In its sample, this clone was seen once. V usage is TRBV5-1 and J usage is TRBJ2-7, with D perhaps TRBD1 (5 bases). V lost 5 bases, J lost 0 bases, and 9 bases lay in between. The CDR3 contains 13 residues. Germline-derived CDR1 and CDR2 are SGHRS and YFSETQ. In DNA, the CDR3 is TGCGCCAGCAGTCACGACAGCTCCTACGAGCAGTACTTC. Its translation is CASSHDSSYEQYF.

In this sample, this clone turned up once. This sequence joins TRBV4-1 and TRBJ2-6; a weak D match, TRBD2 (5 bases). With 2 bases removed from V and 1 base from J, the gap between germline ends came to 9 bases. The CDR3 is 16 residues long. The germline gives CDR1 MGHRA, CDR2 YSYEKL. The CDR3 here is CASSQTGGSGANVLTF. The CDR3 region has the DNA TGCGCCAGCAGCCAAACCGGAGGTTCTGGGGCCAACGTCCTGACTTTC.